This is a list of T cell receptor beta chains from one sample in a study of human T cells and chemical hapten exposure. One entry per CDR3 protein, called by TCRdb with MiXCR from the RACE reads. This table holds roughly 89,000 distinct CDR3 sequences, 11% found once. Specimen: whole blood, collected in connection with sensitization to the hapten diphenylcyclopropenone (DPC). The receptors stem from a woman aged 30 to 39 with alopecia areata. Some clones in this sample may be carry-over from other donors' samples. The CDR3 runs from the conserved cysteine through the conserved F or W. The D gene is left open where the match is weak. Some rows have no size entry. The others give once, few or many, or a class for an expanded clone.

clone_size: many; d_call: TRBD1; j_call: TRBJ1-2; v_call: TRBV7-2; cdr3_nt: TGTGCCAGCAACTTGGGACAGGGAGGAGGAGGCTACACCTTC; cdr3_aa: CASNLGQGGGGYTF
clone_size: few; d_call: -; j_call: TRBJ1-5; v_call: TRBV10-3; cdr3_nt: TGTGCCATCAGTGAGTCGATAGGGGCGGGCAATCAGCCCCAGCATTTT; cdr3_aa: CAISESIGAGNQPQHF
clone_size: -; d_call: -; j_call: TRBJ1-5; v_call: TRBV6-6; cdr3_nt: TGTGCCAGCAGTCAGGGCGAGGAACAGCCCCAGCATTTT; cdr3_aa: CASSQGEEQPQHF
clone_size: -; d_call: TRBD1; j_call: TRBJ1-1; v_call: TRBV24-1; cdr3_nt: TGTGCCACCAGTGACTACAGGGGACTTGAAGCTTTCTTT; cdr3_aa: CATSDYRGLEAFF
clone_size: few; d_call: TRBD1; j_call: TRBJ2-2; v_call: TRBV3-1; cdr3_nt: TGTGCCAGCAGCTCTTGGGACAGGGGAATTACCGGGGAGCTGTTTTTT; cdr3_aa: CASSSWDRGITGELFF
clone_size: -; d_call: TRBD2; j_call: TRBJ2-1; v_call: TRBV20-1; cdr3_nt: TGCAGTGCTAGTGTAGCGGGGGGCTCCTACAATGAGCAGTTCTTC; cdr3_aa: CSASVAGGSYNEQFF
clone_size: -; d_call: -; j_call: TRBJ1-1; v_call: TRBV7-9; cdr3_nt: TGTGCCAGCAGCCCGCCAAGTTTTACGAACACTGAAGCTTTCTTT; cdr3_aa: CASSPPSFTNTEAFF
clone_size: few; d_call: -; j_call: TRBJ1-1; v_call: TRBV5-6; cdr3_nt: TGTGCCAGCAGCTTGACCCGACAGTTCGACACTGAAGCTTTCTTT; cdr3_aa: CASSLTRQFDTEAFF
clone_size: many; d_call: -; j_call: TRBJ1-6; v_call: TRBV6-5; cdr3_nt: TGTGCCAGCAGTTCCCAGCTGGGTAATTCACCCCTCCACTTT; cdr3_aa: CASSSQLGNSPLHF
clone_size: many; d_call: TRBD1; j_call: TRBJ1-5; v_call: TRBV18; cdr3_nt: TGTGCCAGCTCACCAACGGGACAGGGGCAGAATCAGCCCCAGCATTTT; cdr3_aa: CASSPTGQGQNQPQHF
clone_size: many; d_call: -; j_call: TRBJ1-2; v_call: TRBV7-9; cdr3_nt: TGTGCCAGCAGCCAACAGGGTACTGACTATGGCTACACCTTC; cdr3_aa: CASSQQGTDYGYTF
clone_size: few; d_call: -; j_call: TRBJ2-6; v_call: TRBV18; cdr3_nt: TGTGCCAGCTCACTCCAGTGGTCTGGGGCCAACGTCCTGACTTTC; cdr3_aa: CASSLQWSGANVLTF
clone_size: many; d_call: -; j_call: TRBJ1-2; v_call: TRBV10-2; cdr3_nt: TGCGCCAGCAGTGAGTCGGGGGATAACTATGGCTACACCTTC; cdr3_aa: CASSESGDNYGYTF
clone_size: few; d_call: -; j_call: TRBJ1-4; v_call: TRBV19; cdr3_nt: TGTGCCAGTAGATCCGGACGGGGGGCAACTAATGAAAAACTGTTTTTT; cdr3_aa: CASRSGRGATNEKLFF
clone_size: -; d_call: TRBD2; j_call: TRBJ2-7; v_call: TRBV7-3; cdr3_nt: TGTGCCAGCAGCTATTCGGGACTAGCGACCGAGCAGTACTTC; cdr3_aa: CASSYSGLATEQYF
clone_size: -; d_call: TRBD1; j_call: TRBJ2-1; v_call: TRBV4-1; cdr3_nt: TGCGCCAGCAGCCAAGTTGGGACAGGGGAAAATGAGCAGTTCTTC; cdr3_aa: CASSQVGTGENEQFF
clone_size: few; d_call: -; j_call: TRBJ2-2; v_call: TRBV11-3; cdr3_nt: TGTGCCAGCAGCTATGGACAGTGGACCGGGGAGCTGTTTTTT; cdr3_aa: CASSYGQWTGELFF
clone_size: many; d_call: TRBD1; j_call: TRBJ1-2; v_call: TRBV6-2/TRBV6-3; cdr3_nt: TGTGCCAGCAGCCAGAGACGACAGGGGGCGGATGGCTACACCTTC; cdr3_aa: CASSQRRQGADGYTF
clone_size: few; d_call: -; j_call: TRBJ1-5; v_call: TRBV10-3; cdr3_nt: TGTGCCATCAGTGACGGAAGGATCGATCAGCCCCAGCATTTT; cdr3_aa: CAISDGRIDQPQHF
clone_size: many; d_call: TRBD2; j_call: TRBJ2-5; v_call: TRBV4-1; cdr3_nt: TGCGCCAGCAGCCAAGCTGCCGGGGGGGGTAGAGAGACCCAGTACTTC; cdr3_aa: CASSQAAGGGRETQYF
clone_size: few; d_call: -; j_call: TRBJ2-1; v_call: TRBV2; cdr3_nt: TGTGCCAGCAGCGCGGGACTCTACAATGAGCAGTTCTTC; cdr3_aa: CASSAGLYNEQFF
clone_size: many; d_call: TRBD2; j_call: TRBJ2-1; v_call: TRBV20-1; cdr3_nt: TGCAGTGCCCCGACTAGCGGGAAAGGCGGGGAGCAGTTCTTC; cdr3_aa: CSAPTSGKGGEQFF
clone_size: many; d_call: -; j_call: TRBJ1-2; v_call: TRBV28; cdr3_nt: TGTGCCAGCAGTCCGGGGACGGTTAACTATGGCTACACCTTC; cdr3_aa: CASSPGTVNYGYTF